One and the same sample provided the 27 T cell receptor delta chains below, sequenced in a study of Vδ1+ human thymocytes. RNA was extracted from the cells and then reverse transcribed. The CDR3 regions were amplified by multiplex PCR from V-gene primers to a constant-region primer. TCRdb re-called the multiplex PCR reads using CATT. The sample carries about 75,000 delta-chain clones, approximately 37% recorded once. Study-wide results and caveats: Highly polyclonal TRG and TRD repertoires with Gaussian CDR3 length distributions appeared in thymus.

No antigen has been assigned to these receptors. Sequences were obtained from Vdelta1+ gamma-delta thymocytes from the thymus. The subset was: FACS-sorted CD3+ TCRalphabeta- TCRVdelta1+ TCRVdelta2- thymocytes. Source of these receptors: a boy younger than two who had congenital heart surgery.

The chain joins TRDV2 to TRDJ2, with TRDD3 identical over 10 bases. Unmatched junction bases numbered 11, after V lost 0 bases and J lost 2 bases. The germline gives CDR1 GEAIGNYY, CDR2 EKD. This CDR3 comprises 19 residues. CDR3: CACDTGDTLGDSLTAQLFF. CDR3 DNA: TGTGCCTGTGACACCGGGGATACCCTGGGGGATAGCTTGACAGCACAACTCTTCTTT.

This rearrangement joins TRDV1 to TRDJ1, with 9 positions matching TRDD3. V dropped 2 bases and J dropped 0; count of bases not matched to a gene: 13. The germline CDR1 and CDR2 sequences are TSWWSYY and QGS. This CDR3 spans 19 amino acids. The CDR3 bases are TGTGCTCTTGGGGAAGTTTACAGACTGGGGGACGGGTACACCGATAAACTCATCTTT. Its translation is CALGEVYRLGDGYTDKLIF.

The chain joins TRDV1 to TRDJ1; TRDD3 matches 7 bases. Germline CDR1 TSWWSYY, CDR2 QGS. V shed 1 base, J shed 1 base, and the junction held 18 bases outside the gene matches. The CDR3 has 20 amino acids. The CDR3 DNA is TGTGCTCTTGGGGAACGCCACCTCTACCCTTTGGGGGAAAGCACCGATAAACTCATCTTT. Translating gives CALGERHLYPLGESTDKLIF.

This clone has only a few counts. The chain joins TRDV1 to TRDJ1; 7 positions agree with TRDD3. This CDR3 region has 15 residues. V shed 6 bases, J shed 4 bases, and the junction held 11 bases outside the gene matches. The germline V gene encodes CDR1 TSWWSYY and CDR2 QGS. The CDR3 DNA follows: TGTGCTCTTGGTCTGGGGGGCAACCGTCGCGATAAACTCATCTTT. Protein: CALGLGGNRRDKLIF.

The rearrangement uses TRDV1 and TRDJ1, with D maybe TRDD2 (6 bases). Germline-derived CDR1 and CDR2 are TSWWSYY and QGS. CDR3 length: 17 amino acids. The V gene lost 2 bases and the J gene lost 0 bases, with 16 bases spanning the gap. DNA for the CDR3: TGTGCTCTTGGGGAAAGCGTGACTTCCTTGTACACCGATAAACTCATCTTT. Encoded protein: CALGESVTSLYTDKLIF.

This clone was counted between two and nine times. This chain uses TRDV1 with TRDJ1, with 8 positions matching TRDD3. This CDR3 is 20 amino acids long. Per germline, CDR1 TSWWSYY and CDR2 QGS. With V trimmed by 1 base and J by 0 bases, 16 bases remained unmatched. DNA of the CDR3: TGTGCTCTTGGGGAACGCCCGAACTGGGGGCCTCAGGTGTACACCGATAAACTCATCTTT. It codes for CALGERPNWGPQVYTDKLIF.

This clone was found a few times. This sequence joins TRDV2 and TRDJ1, with TRDD3 matching over 10 bases. The V and J ends lost 0 bases and 0 bases, in that order; junction bases with no gene match: 9. The CDR3 covers 18 residues. CDR1 is GEAIGNYY and CDR2 is EKD in the germline V gene. CDR3 amino acids: CACDTGHYGGYDTDKLIF. The CDR3, as DNA: TGTGCCTGTGACACCGGTCACTACGGGGGATACGACACCGATAAACTCATCTTT.

The V gene is TRDV1, the J gene TRDJ1; 9 bases are a match to TRDD2. The V segment lost 3 bases and the J segment 0 bases; nucleotides outside the gene matches: 17. The CDR3 is made up of 20 amino acids. Germline CDR1 is TSWWSYY and CDR2 is QGS. The CDR3 region has the DNA TGTGCTCTTGGGGACTCGGCCTTCCTACTGGGAGCATATCACACCGATAAACTCATCTTT. Translating gives CALGDSAFLLGAYHTDKLIF.

The chain employs TRDV1 and TRDJ1, with D possibly TRDD3 on 6 matching bases. Trimming shortened V by 2 bases and J by 1 base, and 8 bases separated the two germline ends. CDR3 size: 14 residues. Germline V gene sequence: CDR1 TSWWSYY, CDR2 QGS. CDR3: CALGERGFTDKLIF. The CDR3, as DNA: TGTGCTCTTGGGGAAAGGGGATTCACCGATAAACTCATCTTT.

This clone was found a few times. The chain is built from TRDV1 and TRDJ1; 8 bases align to TRDD3. The CDR3 covers 21 residues. The germline CDR1 and CDR2 sequences are TSWWSYY and QGS. Trimming took 1 base from V and 0 from J; bases not matched to a gene: 19. The CDR3 DNA is TGTGCTCTTGGGGAACCCGGTGTTTCTCGTCATCTGGGGGACCACACCGATAAACTCATCTTT. It codes for CALGEPGVSRHLGDHTDKLIF.

This clone occurred a few times. The chain has TRDV3 and TRDJ1, with D possibly matching TRDD3 (6 bases). The length of the CDR3 is 15 residues. Per germline, CDR1 TVYSNPD and CDR2 GDNSRS (reference sequence). V was trimmed by 2 bases and J by 7 bases, leaving 23 bases between them. The CDR3 region has the DNA TGTGCCTTTGCCCTCTCCTGGGGCACTCCTCTTAAACTCATCTTT. Protein product: CAFALSWGTPLKLIF.

The V call is TRDV1, the J call TRDJ1, with 9 bases that match TRDD3. Per the germline V gene, CDR1 is TSWWSYY and CDR2 is QGS. V trimming: 5 bases; J trimming: 0 bases; junction bases outside the gene matches: 31. CDR3 length equals 24 residues. The CDR3 protein is CALGIRKTLLPLGIRPLYTDKLIF. The CDR3 coding sequence is TGTGCTCTTGGGATCAGGAAAACCCTACTTCCTCTGGGGATACGACCGCTATACACCGATAAACTCATCTTT.

In the case of this clone: The junction does not match germline at one end; this may be a read error. V usage is TRDV1 and J usage is TRDJ1, with TRDD3 matching 13 bases. The CDR3 has 18 residues. Looked up from germline, CDR1 is TSWWSYY and CDR2 is QGS. The CDR3 loop is CALGEPSTLGDTTDKLIF. CDR3 bases: TGTGCTCTTGGGGAACCTTCCACACTGGGGGATACGACCGATAAGCTCATCTTT.

The chain carries TRDV1 and TRDJ1; 9 nucleotides line up with TRDD3. Trimming took 1 base from V and 0 from J; bases not matched to a gene: 30. The CDR3 covers 25 residues. CDR1 is TSWWSYY and CDR2 is QGS in the germline V gene. The CDR3 DNA is TGTGCTCTTGGGGAACCCCCGAGGTATAGGTATGAATCAGGGGACTGGGGGACCGACACCGATAAACTCATCTTT. Its translation: CALGEPPRYRYESGDWGTDTDKLIF.

The chain has TRDV1 and TRDJ1; the match to TRDD3 covers 7 bases. This CDR3 has 19 residues. J gave up 0 bases and V 2 bases, and 15 bases lay outside the gene matches. Germline CDR1 is TSWWSYY and CDR2 is QGS. CDR3 sequence reads: CALGEGRSLSWGNTDKLIF. The CDR3 DNA is TGTGCTCTTGGGGAAGGTCGGTCACTTTCGTGGGGGAACACCGATAAACTCATCTTT.

This clone occurred a few times. The rearrangement links TRDV1 to TRDJ1; TRDD3 aligns across 11 bases. This CDR3 region has 21 residues. Germline loops: CDR1 TSWWSYY, CDR2 QGS. The V and J ends lost 9 bases and 1 base, in that order; junction bases with no gene match: 25. The CDR3 DNA is TGTGCTCTCGAAGATATCTACTCCCTCCGTACTGGGGGATATGTCACCGATAAACTCATCTTT. The encoded protein is CALEDIYSLRTGGYVTDKLIF.

V is TRDV1 and J is TRDJ1; TRDD3 matches 11 bases. Germline trimming cut 0 bases from V and 3 bases from J; bases unmatched to any gene: 15. This CDR3 has 20 residues. CDR1 and CDR2 (germline): TSWWSYY, QGS. CDR3 bases: TGTGCTCTTGGGGAACTCGTACCTGACTGGGGGATAGGAGCTCCCGATAAACTCATCTTT. Its protein product is CALGELVPDWGIGAPDKLIF.

The table lists this clone with a few counts. The rearrangement joins TRDV1 to TRDJ1; perhaps TRDD2 as D (9 bases). Germline V lookup: CDR1 TSWWSYY, CDR2 QGS. Deletions cut 2 bases from V and 0 bases from J, with 46 bases between. This CDR3 is 27 amino acids long. The CDR3: CALGESGRGAFLRGDTLLIRNTDKLIF. CDR3 DNA sequence: TGTGCTCTTGGGGAAAGTGGACGGGGCGCCTTCCTACGAGGGGATACCCTCTTGATAAGAAACACCGATAAACTCATCTTT.

V usage is TRDV1 and J usage is TRDJ1; 11 nucleotides agree with TRDD3. The CDR3 consists of 20 residues. The V segment lost 1 base and the J segment 4 bases; nucleotides outside the gene matches: 17. Germline V gene lookup returns CDR1 TSWWSYY and CDR2 QGS. This CDR3 reads CALGERLYGHWGIIGDKLIF. The CDR3 DNA follows: TGTGCTCTTGGGGAACGGCTCTACGGCCACTGGGGGATAATCGGCGATAAACTCATCTTT.

The V gene is TRDV1, the J gene TRDJ1, with 8 bases aligning to TRDD3. J was trimmed by 3 bases and V by 0 bases; bases with no gene match: 27. From germline, CDR1 is TSWWSYY and CDR2 QGS. CDR3 length: 23 residues. CDR3 region: CALGELARSSYWGYFKGPDKLIF. The CDR3 DNA reads TGTGCTCTTGGGGAACTAGCACGGTCCTCATACTGGGGGTATTTTAAGGGGCCCGATAAACTCATCTTT.

V is TRDV1 and J is TRDJ1; possibly TRDD3 for D (7 bases). V was clipped by 3 bases and J by 3 bases, with 35 bases between them. The CDR3 extends over 22 amino acids. The germline V gene encodes CDR1 TSWWSYY and CDR2 QGS. For the CDR3, the DNA is TGTGCTCTTGGGGATTATAGGCCTTCCGCGAGACTGGGGATCAAAAGGGCCGATAAACTCATCTTT. Amino acid sequence: CALGDYRPSARLGIKRADKLIF.

The V call is TRDV1, the J call TRDJ1, with 8 bases identical to TRDD2. V shed 1 base, J shed 1 base, and the junction held 26 bases outside the gene matches. CDR1 and CDR2 (germline): TSWWSYY, QGS. The CDR3 loop spans 23 amino acids. CDR3 sequence reads: CALGERRNLPKTGKSWGTDKLIF. CDR3 nucleotide sequence: TGTGCTCTTGGGGAACGACGGAACCTTCCTAAAACTGGAAAAAGTTGGGGCACCGATAAACTCATCTTT.

This clone was seen a few times. The J gene is TRDJ1, the V gene TRDV1; TRDD3 aligns across 10 bases. The CDR3 runs to 19 residues. Germline CDR1 is TSWWSYY and CDR2 is QGS. J was trimmed by 5 bases and V by 3 bases; bases with no gene match: 18. The CDR3 region has the DNA TGTGCTCTTGGGGACCTGGCCTTCTGGGGGATAAAGGGGAAAGATAAACTCATCTTT. Protein sequence: CALGDLAFWGIKGKDKLIF.

The chain uses TRDV1 and TRDJ1; 12 nucleotides agree with TRDD3. The CDR3 sequence is 23 residues long. V was clipped by 0 bases and J by 4 bases; unmatched bases: 24. CDR1 is TSWWSYY and CDR2 is QGS in the germline V gene. The CDR3 loop reads CALGELPFFLPSTGGYRNDKLIF. For the CDR3, the DNA is TGTGCTCTTGGGGAACTCCCCTTCTTCCTACCCAGTACTGGGGGATACCGCAACGATAAACTCATCTTT.

The chain couples TRDV1 to TRDJ1; D is possibly TRDD3 (7 bases). The germline CDR1 and CDR2 sequences are TSWWSYY and QGS. V gave up 4 bases and J gave up 3 bases, with 24 bases separating them. The CDR3 loop spans 18 amino acids. The CDR3 protein is CALGAHPPSGDKSDKLIF. CDR3 coding DNA: TGTGCTCTTGGGGCTCACCCACCTTCCGGGGATAAATCCGATAAACTCATCTTT.

The chain uses TRDV1 and TRDJ1; no reliable D call. V lost 2 bases to trimming and J lost 3 bases, with 25 bases between them. There are 19 residues in the CDR3. CDR1 and CDR2 from the germline V gene are TSWWSYY and QGS. The CDR3 region is CALGERRVWIERTPDKLIF. The DNA of the CDR3 is TGTGCTCTTGGGGAAAGGAGGGTTTGGATTGAACGAACACCCGATAAACTCATCTTT.

The gene calls are TRDV1 and TRDJ1; D remains unclear. This CDR3 is built from 19 residues. V gave up 2 bases and J gave up 0 bases, with 22 bases separating them. Germline V gene lookup returns CDR1 TSWWSYY and CDR2 QGS. CDR3 sequence reads: CALGEGGVLSAAYTDKLIF. Written as DNA, the CDR3 is TGTGCTCTTGGGGAAGGCGGGGTACTTTCCGCCGCTTACACCGATAAACTCATCTTT.